The rows below give T cell receptor beta chains drawn from one sample of a study of shared clonotypes between healthy human individuals. Generated by immunoSEQ multiplex PCR, the TCRdb table keeps only in-frame clones and is missing some. Among about 2 million clones listed, about 95% were seen once. Material: naive CD8+ T cells sorted from blood. The receptors shown here come from a young man in good health. The CDR3 runs from the conserved cysteine through the conserved F or W. A D gene is named only where the DNA matches it firmly. Some rows have no size entry. The others give once, few or many, or a class for an expanded clone.

V gene	J gene	D gene	clone size	CDR3 DNA	CDR3 protein
TRBV2	TRBJ2-7	NA	NA	TGTGCCAGCAGCGTCAGACCCCCACCGCCGATCGAGCAGTACTTC	CASSVRPPPPIEQYF
TRBV28	TRBJ1-2	NA	NA	TGTGCCAGCGCCGGATGGGGGGAAAATGGCTACACCTTC	CASAGWGENGYTF
TRBV7-2	TRBJ2-7	TRBD2	NA	TGTGCCAGCAGCTTAGAAGCCATGCCTAGCGGGTTTTTCCCCTACGAGCAGTACTTC	CASSLEAMPSGFFPYEQYF
TRBV4-1	TRBJ2-5	TRBD1	NA	TGCGCCAGCAGCCAGAGAGACCGGGACAGGGGGCATGAGACCCAGTACTTC	CASSQRDRDRGHETQYF
TRBV7-9	TRBJ2-3	TRBD2	NA	TGTGCCAGCAGCTCGCCCGGGACTAGCGGGAGCACAGATACGCAGTATTTT	CASSSPGTSGSTDTQYF
TRBV27	TRBJ2-3	TRBD2	NA	TGTGCCAGCAGTTTATCGGGGATAGCGGGAGGGCAAGATACGCAGTATTTT	CASSLSGIAGGQDTQYF
TRBV6-5	TRBJ1-1	NA	NA	TGTGCCAGCAGTTACACAGGGAGTAGCACTGAAGCTTTCTTT	CASSYTGSSTEAFF
TRBV6-1	TRBJ2-5	NA	once	TGTGCCAGCAACCGACTAGAGAAAGAGACCCAGTACTTC	CASNRLEKETQYF
TRBV6-5	TRBJ2-1	NA	NA	TGTGCCAGCAGTTACTCCAGAAACAATGAGCAGTTCTTC	CASSYSRNNEQFF
TRBV7-9	TRBJ1-4	NA	NA	TGTGCCAGCAGCTTAGTAGGGGAAGGAGTTGAAAAACTGTTTTTT	CASSLVGEGVEKLFF
TRBV30	TRBJ2-7	NA	NA	TGTGCCTGGAGTGTCAGGGTCGGGTACGAGCAGTACTTC	CAWSVRVGYEQYF
TRBV6-1	TRBJ2-7	NA	NA	TGTGCCAGCAGTGAAGCCAGCAGGGGCTACGAGCAGTACTTC	CASSEASRGYEQYF
TRBV10-2	TRBJ2-5	NA	NA	TGCGCCAGCAGTGAGTCGGCCAGTCAAGAGACCCAGTACTTC	CASSESASQETQYF
TRBV9	TRBJ2-7	TRBD2	NA	TGTGCCAGCAGCGTAGTTAGCGGGAGTTACGAGCAGTACTTC	CASSVVSGSYEQYF
TRBV5-1	TRBJ1-6	NA	NA	TGCGCCAGCAGCTTCGGGGGGAGATCACCCCTCCACTTT	CASSFGGRSPLHF
TRBV6-1	TRBJ1-1	NA	NA	TGTGCCAGCAGTGATACAGCCCAAGGCGTGAACACTGAAGCTTTCTTT	CASSDTAQGVNTEAFF
TRBV5-5	TRBJ2-1	NA	NA	TGTGCCAGCAGCTGGATCCGGGACACCTACAATGAGCAGTTCTTC	CASSWIRDTYNEQFF
TRBV27	TRBJ2-7	NA	NA	TGTGCCAGCAGTTTTGGAAGCGAGCAGTACTTC	CASSFGSEQYF
TRBV4-1	TRBJ2-7	NA	NA	TGCGCCAGCAGCCACCCGGGGGATTACGAGCAGTACTTC	CASSHPGDYEQYF
TRBV5-4	TRBJ1-3	TRBD1	once	TGTGCCAGCAGCTCGACCGGGACAGGGGGCCGTTCTGGAAACACCATATATTTT	CASSSTGTGGRSGNTIYF
TRBV28	TRBJ2-7	NA	NA	TGTGCCAGCAGTGACACCCTAACGGGCTCCTACGAGCAGTACTTC	CASSDTLTGSYEQYF
TRBV6-5	TRBJ2-7	NA	NA	TGTGCCACTTCGTCGGGGCCATCCTACGAGCAGTACTTC	CATSSGPSYEQYF
TRBV6-6	TRBJ1-1	NA	NA	TGTGCCAGCAGTTACGCCGATATGAACACTGAAGCTTTCTTT	CASSYADMNTEAFF
TRBV7-9	TRBJ1-1	TRBD1	NA	TGTGCCAGCAGCAACATACCGGGACAGGAGAACACTGAAGCTTTCTTT	CASSNIPGQENTEAFF
TRBV9	TRBJ2-7	TRBD2	NA	TGTGCCAGCAGCGGGGGACTAGCACAGTCCTACGAGCAGTACTTC	CASSGGLAQSYEQYF